Presented here are 9 T cell receptor beta chains from one specimen sequenced in a study of Graves' ophthalmopathy and Graves' hyperthyroidism. As the template, RNA transcripts were used to amplify TCR beta CDR3 regions. First-round RT-PCR with HTBI primers preceded a second-round multiplex PCR. TCRdb passed the multiplex PCR reads through MiXCR, listing each CDR3 protein once. The sample holds hundreds of thousands of distinct CDR3 sequences, under 25% seen once. Sequenced: peripheral blood. These TCRs come from a woman younger than 35 with stable Graves' hyperthyroidism.

Of note for this clonotype: The junction departs from germline at one end; a sequencing error may be responsible. The chain employs TRBV5-1 and TRBJ1-5; weak D call: TRBD1 (6 bases). Looked up from germline, CDR1 is SGHRS and CDR2 is YFSETQ. The CDR3 consists of 15 residues. The CDR3 DNA reads TGCGCCAGCAGCTTGGGGGGGGCGCGCAATCGGCCCCAGCATTTT. The encoded protein is CASSLGGARNRPQHF.

This clonotype came up many times. V gene TRBV6-2 or TRBV6-3 combines with J gene TRBJ1-1, with D hard to call. Trimming took 8 bases from V and 6 from J, leaving 19 bases between them. CDR3 size: 14 residues. Germline V gives CDR1 MNHEY, CDR2 SVGEGT. The CDR3 sequence: CASLPLARPPEAFF. The CDR3 nucleotides are TGTGCCAGCCTTCCGTTGGCTCGCCCTCCTGAAGCTTTCTTT.

V usage is TRBV20-1 and J usage is TRBJ2-3; tentatively, D is TRBD1 or TRBD2 (5 bases each). This CDR3 has 12 amino acids. Germline-derived CDR1 and CDR2 are DFQATT and SNEGSKA (reference sequence). The CDR3 DNA is TGCAGCCCGGGACCAATGCCGGATACGCAGTATTTT. Protein: CSPGPMPDTQYF.

This clonotype was seen at least ten times. The chain joins TRBV2 to TRBJ1-5; TRBD1 aligns across 7 bases. The CDR3 length is 16 residues. V was pared by 5 bases and J by 5 bases, with 12 bases of the junction left unmatched. Looked up from germline, CDR1 is SNHLY and CDR2 is FYNNEI. CDR3 protein: CASSSGISGGHQPQHF. The CDR3 region has the DNA TGTGCCAGCAGTTCGGGAATCTCAGGGGGTCATCAGCCCCAGCATTTT. The full variable domain, rest sourced from reference TRBV2 and TRBJ1-5, is EPEVTQTPSHQVTQMGQEVILRCVPISNHLYFYWYRQILGQKVEFLVSFYNNEISEKSEIFDDQFSVERPDGSNFTLKIRSTKLEDSAMYFCASSSGISGGHQPQHFGDGTRLSIL.

The CDR3 spells CSAREGGGEVELFF. The CDR3 region has the DNA TGCAGTGCTAGAGAGGGGGGGGGTGAGGTGGAGCTGTTTTTT. The V and J genes are TRBV20-1 and TRBJ2-2; 7 positions match TRBD2. The CDR3 spans 14 residues. CDR1 is DFQATT and CDR2 is SNEGSKA in the germline V gene (reference sequence). Trimming removed 0 bases from V and 10 bases from J; junction bases left unmatched: 8.

This clonotype was detected many times. The chain couples TRBV6-5 to TRBJ2-7; 10 bases fit TRBD2. Germline V gene sequence: CDR1 MNHEY, CDR2 SVGAGI. The V segment lost 2 bases and the J segment 5 bases; nucleotides outside the gene matches: 6. There are 15 residues in the CDR3. CDR3 residues: CASSYEAGGPHEQYF. For the CDR3, the DNA is TGTGCCAGCAGTTACGAAGCGGGAGGGCCTCACGAGCAGTACTTC.

This clonotype occurred many times. The chain couples TRBV15 to TRBJ2-7, with D possibly matching TRBD2 (5 bases). This CDR3 has 14 amino acids. V was pared by 1 base and J by 5 bases, with 12 bases between. Germline V gene data show CDR1 as LNHNV and CDR2 as YYDKDF (reference sequence). In nucleotides, the CDR3 is TGTGCCACCAGCAGAGGGCCTAGCACGGACGAGCAGTACTTC. Amino acids: CATSRGPSTDEQYF.

V is TRBV12-3 or TRBV12-4 and J is TRBJ2-7; maybe TRBD2 (6 bases). This CDR3 is built from 14 residues. Trimming cost V 3 bases and J 3 bases, with 12 bases left between them. The CDR3 spells CASSFSGRFYEQYF. The CDR3 DNA sequence: TGTGCCAGCAGTTTTTCGGGGAGGTTCTACGAGCAGTACTTC.

This clonotype was seen ten or more times. Germline and junction disagree at one end, which may indicate a read error. The gene calls are TRBV9 and TRBJ2-2; D may match TRBD1 or TRBD2 (5 bases each). Germline V CDR1 and CDR2: SGDLS, YYNGEE. This CDR3 comprises 17 residues. The CDR3 protein is CASSTPGRGPYTWELFF. Written as DNA, the CDR3 is TGTGCCAGCAGCACTCCAGGAAGGGGACCTTACACCTGGGAGCTGTTTTTT.